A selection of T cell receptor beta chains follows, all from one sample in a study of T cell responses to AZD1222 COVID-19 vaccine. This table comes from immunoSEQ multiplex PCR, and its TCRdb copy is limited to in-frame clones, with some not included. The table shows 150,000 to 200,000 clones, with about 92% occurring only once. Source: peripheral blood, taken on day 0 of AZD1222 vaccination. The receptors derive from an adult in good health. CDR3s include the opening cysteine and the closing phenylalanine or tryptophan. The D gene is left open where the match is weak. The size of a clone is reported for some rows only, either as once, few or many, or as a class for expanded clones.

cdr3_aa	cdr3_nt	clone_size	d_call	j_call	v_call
CASSAGASNEKLFF	TGTGCCAGCTCCGCGGGGGCCTCAAATGAAAAACTGTTTTTT	NA	NA	TRBJ1-4	TRBV18
CASSFAGTDEKLFF	TGCGCCAGCAGCTTCGCAGGAACGGATGAAAAACTGTTTTTT	NA	NA	TRBJ1-4	TRBV5-1
CASSLAAGDYGYTF	TGTGCCAGCAGCTTAGCGGCAGGGGACTATGGCTACACCTTC	NA	NA	TRBJ1-2	TRBV13
CASSEEFNYGYTF	TGTGCCAGCAGTGAAGAATTTAACTATGGCTACACCTTC	NA	NA	TRBJ1-2	TRBV2
CASSFTSNEQFF	TGTGCCAGCAGCTTTACGAGCAATGAGCAGTTCTTC	NA	NA	TRBJ2-1	TRBV7-9
CATSRARALGGPGNEQFF	TGTGCCACCAGCAGAGCTCGGGCATTGGGGGGGCCCGGGAATGAGCAGTTCTTC	NA	NA	TRBJ2-1	TRBV15
CARSAEGDGGGYEQYF	TGCGCCCGCAGCGCGGAGGGGGATGGAGGGGGCTACGAGCAGTACTTC	NA	NA	TRBJ2-7	TRBV5-1
CASSLILTSELFDEQFF	TGTGCCAGCAGCTTAATTCTGACTAGCGAGTTGTTCGATGAGCAGTTCTTC	NA	TRBD2	TRBJ2-1	TRBV7-9
CASEYQGGEAFF	TGTGCCAGCGAATACCAGGGGGGTGAAGCTTTCTTT	NA	TRBD1	TRBJ1-1	TRBV12-3/TRBV12-4
CASSLGPELNTEAFF	TGTGCCAGCAGCTTAGGGCCAGAGTTAAACACTGAAGCTTTCTTT	NA	NA	TRBJ1-1	TRBV11-2
CASSHGRGGQEKLFF	TGTGCCAGCAGCCATGGAAGAGGTGGACAGGAAAAACTGTTTTTT	NA	NA	TRBJ1-4	TRBV14
CASSLGTGVGNQPQHF	TGTGCCAGCAGCTTAGGGACAGGGGTGGGCAATCAGCCCCAGCATTTT	NA	TRBD1	TRBJ1-5	TRBV7-9
CASSLMTGELFF	TGTGCCAGCAGCTTGATGACCGGGGAGCTGTTTTTT	few	NA	TRBJ2-2	TRBV7-9
CASSQVGVSEAFF	TGTGCCAGCAGCCAAGTAGGAGTTTCTGAAGCTTTCTTT	NA	NA	TRBJ1-1	TRBV3-1/TRBV3-2
CASSPRTGSAFF	TGTGCCAGCAGTCCAAGGACAGGGTCAGCTTTCTTT	NA	TRBD1	TRBJ1-1	TRBV27
CASSSYNQPQHF	TGTGCCAGCAGCTCGTACAATCAGCCCCAGCATTTT	NA	NA	TRBJ1-5	TRBV7-9
CASSPTDRGLYEQYF	TGCGCCAGCAGCCCAACGGACAGGGGGCTCTACGAGCAGTACTTC	NA	TRBD1	TRBJ2-7	TRBV4-1
CASSDYGYTF	TGTGCCAGTAGTGATTATGGCTACACCTTC	NA	NA	TRBJ1-2	TRBV19
CASSKFPCGGYTF	TGTGCCAGCAGCAAATTCCCCTGCGGGGGCTACACCTTC	NA	NA	TRBJ1-2	TRBV21-1
CASSLDNTNEQYF	TGTGCCAGCAGCTTAGATAACACCAACGAGCAGTACTTC	NA	NA	TRBJ2-7	TRBV7-9
CASSTPAGRGYTF	TGTGCCAGCAGCACACCCGCTGGACGCGGCTACACCTTC	NA	NA	TRBJ1-2	TRBV3-1/TRBV3-2
CASSQVDLFIYNEQFF	TGCGCCAGCAGCCAAGTGGACCTATTTATATACAATGAGCAGTTCTTC	NA	NA	TRBJ2-1	TRBV4-1
CASSTLADPNPNEQFF	TGTGCCAGCAGCACCCTAGCGGACCCAAACCCGAATGAGCAGTTCTTC	NA	TRBD2	TRBJ2-1	TRBV7-6
CATSIGGARNTGELFF	TGTGCCACCTCAATAGGGGGCGCGAGGAACACCGGGGAGCTGTTTTTT	NA	TRBD1	TRBJ2-2	TRBV10-3
CASSFIGYTF	TGTGCCAGCAGCTTTATTGGCTACACCTTC	NA	NA	TRBJ1-2	TRBV5-8
CASSSQTSPYEQYF	TGTGCCAGCAGCTCGCAGACAAGCCCCTACGAGCAGTACTTC	NA	NA	TRBJ2-7	TRBV7-9
CATMETSGGYNEQFF	TGTGCCACCATGGAGACTAGCGGGGGGTACAATGAGCAGTTCTTC	NA	TRBD2	TRBJ2-1	TRBV6-5